This T cell receptor beta chain was sequenced during a study of blood T cell repertoires in COVID-19 (dated by TCRdb to the early 2020s). Study-level background: The collaborator samples originated in the United States, Italy and Spain and spanned the acute and convalescent phases of COVID-19. The material from the prospective study consisted of cDNA or gDNA derived from T cells, B-cell-depleted T cells, or PBMCs. Deeply sampled blood TCRbeta repertoires from subjects exposed to, actively infected with, or recovered from COVID-19 were included in the dataset. The repertoires were released in a freely available public database meant as a resource for research on the immune response to SARS-CoV-2. The samples were drawn from two sources: the first 160 participants of the ongoing ImmuneRACE study, and some 1,300 subjects contributed by 6 global collaborators. The sample metadata nearly always contained a de-identified subject ID, COVID-19 status, age in years and sex. Where available, HLA class I and class II types were obtained from metadata supplied by the sample provider rather than from assay-based typing.

Each collaborating institution followed its own protocols to collect whole blood in K2EDTA tubes. For TCRbeta analysis, collaborators shipped samples as frozen whole blood, isolated PBMCs, or DNA extracted from either of those sample types. TCRbeta CDR3 regions were amplified from genomic DNA by means of the immunoSEQ Assay, a bias-controlled multiplex PCR. Under the source paper's analysis protocol: Within the assay, amplification of reference gene primers was used to estimate how many nucleated cells each sample contained. Sequence reads were collapsed and filtered to measure the absolute abundance of every unique TCRbeta CDR3 rearrangement. For each sample, productive Simpson clonality was calculated as the square root of Simpson's diversity index across productive rearrangements. TCRdb mirrors the immuneACCESS table, restricted to in-frame sequences. Some clones are absent from its copies; in checked studies, under half trace to an unresolved V gene, and the reason for the others is unknown. For V, J and clone size, that table is used; D and trimming come from the DNA. Across this sample there are 71,000 or so clones, with roughly 87% seen only once. The biggest ten clones account for 11% of the sample.

Worth noting for this clone: Its antigen is unknown. Qualities for individual bases were not recorded, and no much larger clone is one base off.

The study at large found these results: Clinical and demographic metadata were provided uncurated, with the amount varying by source and participant.

The source material was peripheral blood. This clonotype was obtained from a man in his fifties with acute or convalescent COVID-19.

In nucleotides, the sequence is TGTGCCAGCACCCCAGGGGAGTCCCTCTACGAGCAGTACTTC. Its amino acids are CASTPGESLYEQYF. The chain is assembled from TRBV14 and TRBJ2-7, with TRBD1 perhaps the D gene, on 6 matching bases. From cysteine to phenylalanine, the CDR3 is 14 amino acids long. The read is trimmed to its CDR3 DNA, 42 bases read in frame from base 1. The germline V gene yields SGHDN for CDR1 and FVKESK for CDR2. Trimming at the junction amounts to 7 bases on V and 3 bases on J, and the germline ends lie 16 bases apart.